Shown below are 13 T cell receptor beta chains from a single sample sequenced in a study of blood T cell repertoires in COVID-19. Produced via immunoSEQ multiplex PCR; TCRdb's table is partial and in-frame only. The sample has over 150,000 clones; about 88% are singletons. Sequencing used peripheral blood. The receptor source for this set is a man aged 35 to 55 with active or convalescent COVID-19.

The CDR3 here is CASSQSPGSAYEQYF. CDR3 nucleotides: TGTGCCAGCAGCCAAAGTCCAGGGTCAGCCTACGAGCAGTACTTC. This chain joins TRBV14 and TRBJ2-7; weak D call: TRBD1 (5 bases). V was shortened by 2 bases and J by 2 bases, with 13 bases between the two germline ends. Germline CDR1 SGHDN, CDR2 FVKESK. This CDR3 comprises 15 residues.

This clone was recorded only once. This rearrangement joins TRBV19 to TRBJ2-2, with D perhaps TRBD2 (5 bases). V was trimmed by 7 bases and J by 1 base, leaving 13 bases between them. Germline CDR1 is LNHDA and CDR2 is SQIVND (reference sequence). The CDR3 totals 15 residues. CDR3 amino acids: CASTFGEWNTGELFF. CDR3 DNA: TGTGCCAGTACCTTCGGGGAGTGGAACACCGGGGAGCTGTTTTTT. Variable domain in full (rest from reference TRBV19 and TRBJ2-2): DGGITQSPKYLFRKEGQNVTLSCEQNLNHDAMYWYRQDPGQGLRLIYYSQIVNDFQKGDIAEGYSVSREKKESFPLTVTSAQKNPTAFYLCASTFGEWNTGELFFGEGSRLTVL.

The chain uses TRBV11-2 and TRBJ2-1, with TRBD2 matching over 11 bases. The CDR3 is made up of 15 amino acids. Germline CDR1 SGHAT, CDR2 FQNNGV. Trimming removed 3 bases from V and 7 bases from J; junction bases left unmatched: 5. CDR3 protein: CASSFGLAGGNEQFF. Here the CDR3 DNA reads TGTGCCAGCAGCTTCGGGCTAGCGGGGGGAAATGAGCAGTTCTTC.

This rearrangement joins TRBV5-1 to TRBJ2-7; 11 bases map to TRBD1. The V segment lost 5 bases and the J segment 6 bases; nucleotides outside the gene matches: 4. The CDR3 is 13 amino acids. The germline V gene has CDR1 SGHRS and CDR2 YFSETQ. The CDR3 sequence is CASSGQGAGEQYF. The CDR3, as DNA: TGCGCCAGCAGTGGACAGGGGGCGGGCGAGCAGTACTTC.

This clone was counted a single time. The chain employs TRBV19 and TRBJ1-6; TRBD1 agrees at 7 bases. The germline V gene has CDR1 LNHDA and CDR2 SQIVND (reference sequence). V gave up 3 bases and J gave up 6 bases; unmatched junction bases: 5. This CDR3 comprises 15 residues. CDR3 sequence (DNA): TGTGCCAGTAGTATTGGGGGACAGCTTAATTCACCCCTCCACTTT. Protein product: CASSIGGQLNSPLHF.

This chain connects TRBV24-1 to TRBJ2-3, with 8 bases fitting TRBD2. The germline CDR1 and CDR2 sequences are KGHDR and SFDVKD. CDR3 length equals 16 residues. The junction had 10 bases not matched to a gene; V was cut back by 4 bases and J by 5 bases. CDR3 in amino acids: CATSEATGGHGDTQYF. As DNA, the CDR3 is TGTGCCACCAGTGAAGCAACGGGGGGGCACGGAGATACGCAGTATTTT.

This sequence joins TRBV5-4 and TRBJ1-4; TRBD1 is a possible D gene (6 bases). The V gene's germline CDR1 is SGHNT and CDR2 YYREEE (reference sequence). This CDR3 has 13 amino acids. Trimming took 4 bases from V and 7 from J, leaving 11 bases between them. CDR3 nucleotides: TGTGCCAGCAGCGACGCCAGGGGTGAAAAACTGTTTTTT. Protein: CASSDARGEKLFF.

The chain recombines TRBV21-1 with TRBJ1-5; the tabulated D call, TRBD1, remains unverified against the DNA. TRBV21-1 is described as a pseudogene. This CDR3 is 16 amino acids long. CDR3: CASSKGGRQSNQPQHF. CDR3 DNA: TGTGCCAGCAGCAAAGGGGGGCGACAGAGCAATCAGCCCCAGCATTTT.

The genes are TRBV28 and TRBJ2-2; 16 bases agree with TRBD2. Unmatched junction bases numbered 11, after V lost 3 bases and J lost 4 bases. The germline V gene has CDR1 MDHEN and CDR2 SYDVKM. The CDR3 length is 20 residues. The CDR3 sequence: CASSFRKGTSGGALTGELFF. CDR3 DNA sequence: TGTGCCAGCAGTTTTCGAAAGGGGACTAGCGGGGGGGCCCTCACCGGGGAGCTGTTTTTT.

The gene calls are TRBV3-1 (or the pseudogene TRBV3-2) and TRBJ1-2; a possible D gene is TRBD1 (6 bases). The V gene's germline CDR1 is LGHDT and CDR2 YNNKEL (reference sequence). The CDR3 sequence is 14 residues long. Trimming pared 0 bases from V and 3 bases from J, leaving 8 bases between. CDR3 nucleotide sequence: TGTGCCAGCAGCCAAGAGGGGGCTGACTATGGCTACACCTTC. Its translation: CASSQEGADYGYTF.

This chain connects TRBV11-3 to TRBJ2-5; the D is unclear. Deletions cut 1 base from V and 4 bases from J, with 22 bases between. This CDR3 comprises 18 residues. Germline values: CDR1 SGHNT, CDR2 YENEEA. The CDR3 here is CASSLVSPGKYYRETQYF. CDR3 nucleotide sequence: TGTGCCAGCAGCTTAGTGTCTCCGGGTAAATATTATAGAGAGACCCAGTACTTC.

This chain connects TRBV12-3 or TRBV12-4 to TRBJ2-7; TRBD1 matches 7 bases. This CDR3 has 13 residues. V lost 7 bases and J lost 2; bases outside the gene matches: 5. The CDR3 is CASIAQGTYEQYF. In DNA form, the CDR3 reads TGTGCCAGCATTGCACAGGGGACCTACGAGCAGTACTTC.

A few counts support this clone. The chain employs TRBV19 and TRBJ2-1; 10 bases align to TRBD2. The CDR3 contains 14 residues. The germline V gene encodes CDR1 LNHDA and CDR2 SQIVND (reference sequence). V trimming: 6 bases; J trimming: 5 bases; junction bases outside the gene matches: 4. The CDR3 sequence: CASRASGGHNEQFF. DNA for the CDR3: TGTGCCAGTAGGGCTAGCGGGGGTCACAATGAGCAGTTCTTC.